The 25 T cell receptor beta chains below were found in one sample sequenced in a study of blood T cell repertoires in COVID-19. Produced via immunoSEQ multiplex PCR; TCRdb's table is partial and in-frame only. The sample includes a few hundred thousand clones, 88% of them seen just once. Input material: peripheral blood. All receptors come from a woman aged 30 to 39 with COVID-19, enrolled during active disease.

The chain recombines TRBV6-5 with TRBJ1-2; 8 bases are shared with TRBD1. CDR1 is MNHEY, CDR2 SVGAGI, per germline. This CDR3 contains 14 residues. Trimming removed 6 bases from V and 3 bases from J; junction bases left unmatched: 6. CDR3 in amino acids: CASSQTGGDYGYTF. DNA for the CDR3: TGTGCCAGCAGCCAAACAGGGGGGGACTATGGCTACACCTTC.

The gene calls are TRBV5-1 and TRBJ2-5; 13 positions agree with TRBD2. Trimming cost V 5 bases and J 2 bases; bases outside gene matches: 15. The CDR3 runs to 19 residues. Per germline, CDR1 SGHRS and CDR2 YFSETQ. CDR3 region: CASRSGRTSGGAIQETQYF. In nucleotides, the CDR3 is TGCGCCAGCAGATCCGGGCGAACTAGCGGGGGGGCGATACAAGAGACCCAGTACTTC.

This chain links TRBV18 with TRBJ2-7, with D possibly matching TRBD1 (7 bases). The germline CDR1 and CDR2 sequences are KGHSH and LQKENI. This CDR3 comprises 16 residues. Trimming pared 0 bases from V and 4 bases from J, leaving 16 bases between. CDR3 sequence (DNA): TGTGCCAGCTCACCACCGGAGGGGCAGGGGGGATACGAGCAGTACTTC. Protein product: CASSPPEGQGGYEQYF.

This clone was detected once. The chain carries TRBV24-1 and TRBJ1-2; perhaps TRBD1 as D (5 bases). This CDR3 spans 15 amino acids. In germline, CDR1 is KGHDR, CDR2 SFDVKD. Trimming shortened V by 2 bases and J by 2 bases, and 11 bases separated the two germline ends. The chain's CDR3 is CATSDSWGENYGYTF. The CDR3 DNA follows: TGTGCCACCAGTGATTCGTGGGGGGAGAACTATGGCTACACCTTC.

The table lists this clone with a few counts. The rearrangement uses TRBV6-5 and TRBJ1-5, with D possibly TRBD1 on 5 matching bases. Germline lookup yields CDR1 MNHEY and CDR2 SVGAGI. The CDR3 is 13 amino acids. V was trimmed by 8 bases and J by 4 bases, leaving 12 bases between them. The CDR3 sequence is CASQDTLNQPQHF. CDR3 sequence (DNA): TGTGCCAGCCAGGACACCTTAAATCAGCCCCAGCATTTT.

This chain uses TRBV19 with TRBJ1-1, with 7 nucleotides matching TRBD1. The junction had 5 bases not matched to a gene; V was cut back by 4 bases and J by 3 bases. From germline, CDR1 is LNHDA and CDR2 SQIVND (reference sequence). The CDR3 has 14 residues. The CDR3 spells CASSRQGQDTEAFF. The CDR3 DNA reads TGTGCCAGTAGTAGACAGGGTCAGGACACTGAAGCTTTCTTT.

The V gene is TRBV15, the J gene TRBJ2-7, with TRBD2 identical over 8 bases. The CDR3 has 15 amino acids. Germline CDR1 reads LNHNV; CDR2 reads YYDKDF (reference sequence). The V segment lost 1 base and the J segment 2 bases; nucleotides outside the gene matches: 4. CDR3 nucleotides: TGTGCCACCAGCAGAGCCGGGGGGGCGGCCTACGAGCAGTACTTC. Protein sequence: CATSRAGGAAYEQYF.

The V gene is TRBV7-2, the J gene TRBJ1-2, with D possibly being TRBD1 (6 bases). The germline V and J ends were trimmed by 7 bases and 1 base, with 16 bases remaining between them. This CDR3 is built from 15 residues. The germline CDR1 and CDR2 sequences are SGHTA and FQGNSA. CDR3 residues: CASTPFPDSNYGYTF. CDR3 nucleotides: TGTGCCAGCACCCCCTTTCCGGACAGTAACTATGGCTACACCTTC.

The count of this clone is one. This chain joins TRBV4-3 and TRBJ2-7; 9 bases match TRBD2. The germline gives CDR1 LGHNA, CDR2 YSLEER. Trimming cost V 0 bases and J 2 bases; bases outside gene matches: 5. The CDR3 has 16 amino acids. The CDR3 sequence: CASSQDSSGVPYEQYF. CDR3 nucleotide sequence: TGCGCCAGCAGCCAAGATTCTAGCGGGGTTCCCTACGAGCAGTACTTC.

The chain recombines TRBV6-5 with TRBJ1-5, with D hard to call. This CDR3 spans 13 amino acids. Germline V gene lookup returns CDR1 MNHEY and CDR2 SVGAGI. Trimming left V 5 bases short and J 0 bases short, with 5 bases between. The CDR3 sequence is CASSRLSNQPQHF. CDR3 coding DNA: TGTGCCAGCAGTCGACTTAGCAATCAGCCCCAGCATTTT.

CDR3 residues: CASSSTGLEHNEQFF. The CDR3 nucleotides are TGTGCCAGCAGCTCAACGGGACTCGAGCACAATGAGCAGTTCTTC. This chain links TRBV9 with TRBJ2-1, with a possible D match to TRBD2 (6 bases). The CDR3 consists of 15 residues. In germline, CDR1 is SGDLS, CDR2 YYNGEE. V shed 4 bases and J shed 5 bases, with 16 bases lying between them.

The chain combines TRBV2 with TRBJ1-1; D gene unclear. Per germline, CDR1 SNHLY and CDR2 FYNNEI. The V end was cut by 3 bases, the J end by 0 bases, with 8 bases between. CDR3 length equals 14 residues. CDR3: CASSEPRVNTEAFF. The CDR3 nucleotides are TGTGCCAGCAGTGAGCCCCGGGTGAACACTGAAGCTTTCTTT. The whole variable domain, remainder taken from reference TRBV2 and TRBJ1-1, is EPEVTQTPSHQVTQMGQEVILRCVPISNHLYFYWYRQILGQKVEFLVSFYNNEISEKSEIFDDQFSVERPDGSNFTLKIRSTKLEDSAMYFCASSEPRVNTEAFFGQGTRLTVV.

This clone was counted a few times. The chain uses TRBV5-6 and TRBJ2-5; D may be TRBD1 (6 bases). The CDR3 length is 15 residues. CDR1 and CDR2 (germline): SGHDT, YYEEEE. Trimming left V 0 bases short and J 5 bases short, with 14 bases between. The CDR3 DNA is TGTGCCAGCAGCTTGGTTCAGGGGTGGGGGGAGACCCAGTACTTC. It yields the protein CASSLVQGWGETQYF.

J is TRBJ2-1 and V is TRBV7-2; 8 bases are a match to TRBD2. Trimming at V came to 5 bases and at J to 4 bases, leaving 7 bases not matched to a gene. Per the germline V gene, CDR1 is SGHTA and CDR2 is FQGNSA. The CDR3 is 15 residues long. The CDR3 bases are TGTGCCAGCAGCCCCATAAGCGGGGGTTACAATGAGCAGTTCTTC. The encoded protein is CASSPISGGYNEQFF.

The chain links TRBV12-3 or TRBV12-4 to TRBJ1-2; the D is unclear. There are 12 residues in the CDR3. Trimming left V 5 bases short and J 8 bases short, with 12 bases between. The CDR3 sequence is CASSPLRYGYTF. The CDR3 DNA reads as TGTGCCAGCAGTCCACTACGTTACGGCTACACCTTC.

This sequence joins TRBV7-9 and TRBJ2-7; D is perhaps TRBD1 (5 bases). V lost 1 base and J lost 4, with 11 bases in between. Germline CDR1 SEHNR, CDR2 FQNEAQ (reference sequence). The CDR3 has 14 amino acids. The CDR3 here is CASSLGDSGYEQYV. In DNA, the CDR3 is TGTGCCAGCAGCTTAGGCGACAGTGGATACGAGCAGTACGTC.

This rearrangement joins TRBV19 to TRBJ1-2, with TRBD1 identical over 8 bases. The V segment lost 7 bases and the J segment 6 bases; nucleotides outside the gene matches: 4. The CDR3 has 12 amino acids. Germline-derived CDR1 and CDR2 are LNHDA and SQIVND (reference sequence). CDR3 DNA: TGTGCCAGTACCCAGGGGGCAGATGGCTACACCTTC. This translates into CASTQGADGYTF. The full variable domain, in which reference TRBV19 and TRBJ1-2 provide the parts outside the CDR3, is DGGITQSPKYLFRKEGQNVTLSCEQNLNHDAMYWYRQDPGQGLRLIYYSQIVNDFQKGDIAEGYSVSREKKESFPLTVTSAQKNPTAFYLCASTQGADGYTFGSGTRLTVV.

This clone occurred once. The chain uses TRBV19 and TRBJ1-4; no definite D call. This CDR3 contains 16 residues. The V gene lost 3 bases and the J gene lost 0 bases, with 11 bases spanning the gap. CDR1 and CDR2 (germline): LNHDA, SQIVND (reference sequence). CDR3 sequence reads: CASSITQTATNEKLFF. In DNA form, the CDR3 reads TGTGCCAGTAGTATTACCCAGACTGCAACTAATGAAAAACTGTTTTTT.

The V gene is TRBV3-1 (or the pseudogene TRBV3-2), the J gene TRBJ2-3; 7 bases align to TRBD2. V shed 0 bases and J 4 bases; nucleotides not matched to a gene: 13. There are 18 residues in the CDR3. In germline, CDR1 is LGHDT, CDR2 YNNKEL (reference sequence). CDR3 nucleotide sequence: TGTGCCAGCAGCCAAGAGCGGAAAGCGGGGCTCCCAGCAGATACGCAGTATTTT. Its protein is CASSQERKAGLPADTQYF.

This chain links TRBV27 with TRBJ1-6, with D tentatively TRBD1 (5 bases). The CDR3 loop spans 13 amino acids. Per germline, CDR1 MNHEY and CDR2 SMNVEV (reference sequence). Trimming pared 0 bases from V and 16 bases from J, leaving 13 bases between. This chain's CDR3 is CASSLSLDNYLHF. The CDR3 nucleotides are TGTGCCAGCAGTTTATCTTTGGACAACTATCTCCACTTT.

The V and J genes are TRBV9 and TRBJ2-1; maybe TRBD2 (5 bases). Germline loops: CDR1 SGDLS, CDR2 YYNGEE. The CDR3 sequence is 16 residues long. V dropped 0 bases and J dropped 6 bases, with 16 bases sitting between them. CDR3 bases: TGTGCCAGCAGCGTAGCCTGGACTTACGCTACCAATGAGCAGTTCTTC. It is translated as CASSVAWTYATNEQFF.

As for this clone: Other DNA sequences in the sample encode the same CDR3. The chain's CDR3 is CASSRTANYGYTF. CDR3 sequence (DNA): TGTGCCAGCAGCAGGACAGCTAACTATGGCTACACCTTC. The chain joins TRBV6-5 to TRBJ1-2; D might be TRBD1 (6 bases). Germline V gives CDR1 MNHEY, CDR2 SVGAGI. The CDR3 covers 13 residues. Deletions cut 6 bases from V and 0 bases from J, with 8 bases between.

The chain links TRBV6-6 to TRBJ2-3; TRBD1 matches at 10 bases. Germline V lookup: CDR1 MNHNY, CDR2 SVGAGI (reference sequence). V lost 6 bases, J lost 4 bases, and 7 bases stayed unmatched. The CDR3 is 15 amino acids. The CDR3 sequence: CASSPTGGISDTQYF. The CDR3 DNA sequence: TGTGCCAGCAGCCCGACAGGGGGCATTTCAGATACGCAGTATTTT.

V is TRBV20-1 and J is TRBJ2-7; the match to TRBD1 covers 7 bases. Germline trimming cut 6 bases from V and 3 bases from J; bases unmatched to any gene: 2. This CDR3 is built from 11 residues. Germline V gives CDR1 DFQATT, CDR2 SNEGSKA (reference sequence). CDR3 protein: CSADRDYEQYF. The CDR3, as DNA: TGCAGTGCAGACAGGGACTACGAGCAGTACTTC.

V usage is TRBV2 and J usage is TRBJ2-7, with a weak D call TRBD1 (6 bases). Germline CDR1 SNHLY, CDR2 FYNNEI. V lost 7 bases and J lost 0, with 13 bases in between. This CDR3 is 14 amino acids long. The CDR3 spells CASTGQINSYEQYF. The CDR3 nucleotides are TGTGCCAGCACCGGACAGATTAACTCCTACGAGCAGTACTTC.